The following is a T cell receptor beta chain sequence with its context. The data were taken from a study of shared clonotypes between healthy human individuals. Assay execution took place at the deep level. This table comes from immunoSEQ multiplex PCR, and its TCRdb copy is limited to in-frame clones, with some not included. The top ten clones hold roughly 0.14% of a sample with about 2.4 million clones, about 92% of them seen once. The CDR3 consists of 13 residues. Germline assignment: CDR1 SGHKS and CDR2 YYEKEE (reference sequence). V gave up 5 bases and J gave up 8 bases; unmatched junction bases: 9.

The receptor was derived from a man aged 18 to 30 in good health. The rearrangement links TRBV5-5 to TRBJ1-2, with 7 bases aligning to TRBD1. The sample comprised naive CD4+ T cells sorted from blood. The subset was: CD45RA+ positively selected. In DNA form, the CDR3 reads TGTGCCAGCAGTCCTGGACAGGAGAGGGGCTACACCTTC. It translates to CASSPGQERGYTF. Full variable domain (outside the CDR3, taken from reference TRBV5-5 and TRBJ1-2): DAGVTQSPTHLIKTRGQQVTLRCSPISGHKSVSWYQQVLGQGPQFIFQYYEKEERGRGNFPDRFSARQFPNYSSELNVNALLLGDSALYLCASSPGQERGYTFGSGTRLTVV.